The TCR beta chain under discussion was sequenced for a study of beta chain features in type 1 diabetes. Study outcomes and limitations: Cells with high TCR expression could be over-represented when cDNA is sequenced.

This CDR3 region has 11 residues. Trimming cost V 5 bases and J 3 bases, with 4 bases left between them. Germline CDR1 and CDR2: ENHRY and SYGVKD. The entirety of the isolated RNA underwent reverse transcription, so expressed TCRB transcripts were sequenced. There were 3.5 million or so reads on average in the naive, central memory and regulatory T cell samples. Sequenced by immunoSEQ multiplex PCR; TCRdb stores in-frame clones only, minus some. The repertoire includes approximately 150,000 clones, about 9.7% of them detected once, and about 0.6% sits in the top ten. This clone was seen only a few times. The antigen is undetermined. Cell sorting via CD45RO/CCR7/CD25/CD127/CD95/CD27 was performed to obtain CD4+ naive, central memory, regulatory and stem cell-like memory cells.

The chain links TRBV10-3 to TRBJ2-5; D not resolved. The sequencing input was central memory CD4+ T cells from blood. This clonotype originated in a woman aged 40 to 55 in good health. The CDR3 here is CAISTEETQYF. CDR3 coding DNA: TGTGCCATCAGTACAGAAGAGACCCAGTACTTC.